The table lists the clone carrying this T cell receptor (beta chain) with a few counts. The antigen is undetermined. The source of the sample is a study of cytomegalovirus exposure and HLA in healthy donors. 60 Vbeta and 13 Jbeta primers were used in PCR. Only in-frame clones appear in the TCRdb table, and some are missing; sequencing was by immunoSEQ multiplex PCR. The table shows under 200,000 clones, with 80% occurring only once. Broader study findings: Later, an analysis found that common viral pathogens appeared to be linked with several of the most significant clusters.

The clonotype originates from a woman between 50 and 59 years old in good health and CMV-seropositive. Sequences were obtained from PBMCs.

The CDR3: CASSSRQFGGYNSPLHF. CDR3 DNA sequence: TGTGCCAGCAGCTCACGACAGTTTGGCGGCTATAATTCACCCCTCCACTTT. The chain combines TRBV5-6 with TRBJ1-6, with a tentative D call TRBD1 (5 bases). The germline V gene has CDR1 SGHDT and CDR2 YYEEEE. V was pared by 3 bases and J by 3 bases, with 16 bases between. The CDR3 has 17 residues.